Below are 32 T cell receptor beta chains sequenced from a single sample in a study of cytotoxic CD8 clonotypes in ibrutinib-treated CLL. The assay was immunoSEQ multiplex PCR, and TCRdb's table has in-frame clones only and misses some. The sample has about 76,000 clones; less than 85% are singletons. The specimen was PBMCs, collected after 24 months of ibrutinib treatment. These receptor sequences come from a human donor with chronic lymphocytic leukemia.

Only a few counts were recorded for this clone. This sequence joins TRBV4-1 and TRBJ1-4, with D tentatively TRBD1 (5 bases). V lost 4 bases and J 4 bases, leaving 16 bases between the germline ends. CDR3 length equals 16 residues. The germline CDR1 and CDR2 sequences are MGHRA and YSYEKL. CDR3 bases: TGCGCCAGCAGCCTAATAGAGGGGTCCTTTAATGAAAAACTGTTTTTT. Amino acid sequence: CASSLIEGSFNEKLFF.

This clone appeared a single time. The chain carries TRBV27 and TRBJ2-7; the D call may be TRBD1 or TRBD2 (6 bases each). Trimming took off 3 bases at V and 3 bases at J, with 21 bases between the two ends. Germline assignment: CDR1 MNHEY and CDR2 SMNVEV (reference sequence). This CDR3 comprises 17 residues. CDR3 in amino acids: CASSFTTGGRGNYEQYF. The CDR3 nucleotides are TGTGCCAGCAGTTTCACCACCGGGGGCAGGGGAAACTACGAGCAGTACTTC.

A few counts support this clone. J is TRBJ2-7 and V is TRBV9, with D unclear. CDR3 length: 13 amino acids. V lost 0 bases and J lost 4, with 8 bases in between. In germline, CDR1 is SGDLS, CDR2 YYNGEE. As DNA, the CDR3 is TGTGCCAGCAGCGTAGACTTGGGGTACGAGCAGTACTTC. It codes for CASSVDLGYEQYF.

The CDR3 nucleotides are TGTGCCAGCAGCACAGGAAACAATGAGCAGTTCTTC. It encodes CASSTGNNEQFF. The V gene is TRBV11-2, the J gene TRBJ2-1; maybe TRBD1 (5 bases). CDR1 is SGHAT and CDR2 is FQNNGV in the germline V gene. V was trimmed by 5 bases and J by 5 bases, leaving 7 bases between them. This CDR3 comprises 12 residues.

The gene calls are TRBV5-4 and TRBJ2-5; 14 nucleotides line up with TRBD2. Trimming at V came to 3 bases and at J to 1 base, leaving 2 bases not matched to a gene. CDR1 and CDR2 from the germline V gene are SGHNT and YYREEE (reference sequence). The CDR3 totals 16 residues. CDR3 protein: CASSWTSGGIQETQYF. In DNA form, the CDR3 reads TGTGCCAGCAGCTGGACTAGCGGGGGGATCCAAGAGACCCAGTACTTC.

This clone has just a few counts. This rearrangement joins TRBV28 to TRBJ2-7; 7 bases match TRBD1. V lost 5 bases to trimming and J lost 7 bases; unmatched junction nucleotides: 8. Germline CDR1 reads MDHEN; CDR2 reads SYDVKM. This CDR3 is built from 13 residues. As DNA, the CDR3 is TGTGCCAGCAGTCGAACAGGGGCTGGAGAGCAGTACTTC. This gives the protein CASSRTGAGEQYF.

The chain combines TRBV19 with TRBJ1-1, with unresolved D. The V gene lost 1 base and the J gene lost 0 bases, with 12 bases spanning the gap. The germline gives CDR1 LNHDA, CDR2 SQIVND (reference sequence). The CDR3 length is 16 residues. The CDR3 nucleotides are TGTGCCAGTAGTATAGGAAATACCGCAATGAACACTGAAGCTTTCTTT. Translated, it gives CASSIGNTAMNTEAFF. The complete variable domain, with remaining parts taken from reference TRBV19 and TRBJ1-1, reads DGGITQSPKYLFRKEGQNVTLSCEQNLNHDAMYWYRQDPGQGLRLIYYSQIVNDFQKGDIAEGYSVSREKKESFPLTVTSAQKNPTAFYLCASSIGNTAMNTEAFFGQGTRLTVV.

This chain links TRBV6-5 with TRBJ2-3, with 9 bases identical to TRBD2. V shed 2 bases, J shed 2 bases, and the junction held 5 bases outside the gene matches. Germline-derived CDR1 and CDR2 are MNHEY and SVGAGI. The length of the CDR3 is 16 residues. Here the CDR3 DNA reads TGTGCCAGCAGTTACGAGGCGGGGGGGCTCACAGATACGCAGTATTTT. This translates into CASSYEAGGLTDTQYF.

This chain links TRBV6-1 with TRBJ2-6, with 7 positions matching TRBD1. Per the germline V gene, CDR1 is MNHNS and CDR2 is SASEGT. The CDR3 has 15 amino acids. The junction had 5 bases not matched to a gene; V was cut back by 6 bases and J by 3 bases. In DNA, the CDR3 is TGTGCCAGCAGCGGAACAGGGGATGGGGCCAACGTCCTGACTTTC. Encoded protein: CASSGTGDGANVLTF.

The chain employs TRBV11-2 and TRBJ1-4; tentative D call: TRBD1 (5 bases). The CDR3 is made up of 14 amino acids. Trimming removed 5 bases at V and 7 bases at J, with 14 bases between. CDR1 is SGHAT, CDR2 FQNNGV, per germline. This chain's CDR3 is CASSRGSGVEKLFF. The DNA of the CDR3 is TGTGCCAGCAGCCGGGGCTCAGGAGTTGAAAAACTGTTTTTT.

The chain has TRBV7-9 and TRBJ2-7, with a weak D call TRBD1 (5 bases). V gave up 3 bases and J gave up 1 base, with 10 bases separating them. The germline gives CDR1 SEHNR, CDR2 FQNEAQ (reference sequence). The CDR3 is made up of 14 amino acids. In nucleotides, the CDR3 is TGTGCCAGCAGCTTGGGCAGGGATTCCTACGAGCAGTACTTC. Residues: CASSLGRDSYEQYF.

CDR3: CASSVVSGGPYNEQFF. CDR3 in DNA: TGTGCCAGCAGCGTAGTTAGCGGGGGTCCCTACAATGAGCAGTTCTTC. The chain combines TRBV9 with TRBJ2-1, with TRBD2 matching 9 bases. This CDR3 spans 16 amino acids. V gave up 0 bases and J gave up 2 bases; unmatched junction bases: 3. CDR1 is SGDLS and CDR2 is YYNGEE in the germline V gene. The whole variable domain, remainder taken from reference TRBV9 and TRBJ2-1, is DSGVTQTPKHLITATGQRVTLRCSPRSGDLSVYWYQQSLDQGLQFLIQYYNGEERAKGNILERFSAQQFPDLHSELNLSSLELGDSALYFCASSVVSGGPYNEQFFGPGTRLTVL.

This clone was seen only a few times. The V gene is TRBV20-1, the J gene TRBJ2-7; D is undetermined. Germline loops: CDR1 DFQATT, CDR2 SNEGSKA (reference sequence). Trimming left V 3 bases short and J 6 bases short, with 9 bases between. The CDR3 is made up of 11 amino acids. CDR3 nucleotides: TGCAGTGCTAGTCCGAAAGTCGAGCAGTACTTC. Translated, it gives CSASPKVEQYF.

CDR3 DNA sequence: TGCGCCAGCAGCAGAGGACTAGCGGGAGCAGTCGGGGAGCTGTTTTTT. This codes for CASSRGLAGAVGELFF. V is TRBV5-1 and J is TRBJ2-2; 13 bases are shared with TRBD2. The ends lost 4 bases at V and 7 bases at J; junction bases unmatched: 7. The CDR3 is 16 amino acids. The germline V gene encodes CDR1 SGHRS and CDR2 YFSETQ.

V usage is TRBV13 and J usage is TRBJ2-3; tentative D call: TRBD2 (5 bases). Germline-derived CDR1 and CDR2 are PRHDT and FYEKMQ (reference sequence). This CDR3 region has 16 residues. Trimming took 3 bases from V and 2 from J, leaving 15 bases between them. DNA of the CDR3: TGTGCCAGCAGCTTGGTTACCGGAGGCACCACAGATACGCAGTATTTT. Amino acid sequence: CASSLVTGGTTDTQYF.

This chain links TRBV9 with TRBJ2-1; D is unresolved. Germline CDR1 SGDLS, CDR2 YYNGEE. This CDR3 spans 15 amino acids. V was cut by 0 bases and J by 4 bases, with 11 bases left in between. The CDR3 sequence: CASSVASDPYNEQFF. The DNA for the CDR3 is TGTGCCAGCAGCGTAGCGAGTGACCCTTACAATGAGCAGTTCTTC.

J is TRBJ2-1 and V is TRBV7-6, with D possibly TRBD1 on 5 matching bases. The germline gives CDR1 SGHVS, CDR2 FNYEAQ. There are 18 residues in the CDR3. V was pared by 4 bases and J by 5 bases, with 24 bases between. CDR3: CASSSSFNYQGFHNEQFF. In DNA form, the CDR3 reads TGTGCCAGCAGCTCCTCGTTTAATTATCAGGGTTTCCACAATGAGCAGTTCTTC. Full variable domain (missing parts from reference TRBV7-6 and TRBJ2-1): GAGVSQSPRYKVTKRGQDVALRCDPISGHVSLYWYRQALGQGPEFLTYFNYEAQQDKSGLPNDRFSAERPEGSISTLTIQRTEQRDSAMYRCASSSSFNYQGFHNEQFFGPGTRLTVL.

The chain joins TRBV5-6 to TRBJ1-2; 7 bases map to TRBD1. Germline assignment: CDR1 SGHDT and CDR2 YYEEEE. The CDR3 contains 15 residues. J lost 4 bases, V lost 5 bases, and 11 bases had no gene match. The CDR3 DNA sequence: TGTGCCAGCAGAGGGGGCAACCCGACAGTCTATGGCTACACCTTC. Translation: CASRGGNPTVYGYTF.

V is TRBV30 and J is TRBJ2-7; D is perhaps TRBD2 (6 bases). CDR1 GTSNPN and CDR2 SVGIG come from the germline V gene (reference sequence). The CDR3 length is 13 residues. Deletions cut 7 bases from V and 6 bases from J, with 19 bases between. CDR3 in amino acids: CASGTRAGGEQYF. CDR3 DNA sequence: TGTGCCTCGGGGACTCGGGCAGGCGGCGAGCAGTACTTC.

The chain joins TRBV7-9 to TRBJ1-1; 8 nucleotides agree with TRBD1. The CDR3 sequence is 17 residues long. Per the germline V gene, CDR1 is SEHNR and CDR2 is FQNEAQ (reference sequence). V dropped 1 base and J dropped 0; count of bases not matched to a gene: 7. CDR3 loop: CASSLVVGTGLNTEAFF. The DNA of the CDR3 is TGTGCCAGCAGCTTAGTGGTGGGGACAGGCCTGAACACTGAAGCTTTCTTT.

This chain links TRBV11-2 with TRBJ2-1, with D perhaps TRBD1 (5 bases). Trimming removed 2 bases from V and 8 bases from J, with 13 bases in between. The CDR3 contains 14 residues. Germline V CDR1 and CDR2: SGHAT, FQNNGV. The CDR3 is CASSLRGLDDEQFF. The DNA of the CDR3 is TGTGCCAGCAGCTTAAGGGGCCTGGACGATGAGCAGTTCTTC.

This chain connects TRBV6-5 to TRBJ1-5; the D is unclear. The CDR3 consists of 14 residues. Germline CDR1 reads MNHEY; CDR2 reads SVGAGI. The V end lost 0 bases, the J end lost 6 bases, and 9 bases lay between the germline ends. The DNA of the CDR3 is TGTGCCAGCAGTTACTCTGGAGGGAGTCAGCCCCAGCATTTT. Amino acids: CASSYSGGSQPQHF.

V and J are TRBV23-1 and TRBJ2-7; no clear D. TRBV23-1 is assigned to the ORF class and has an uncertain function. The CDR3 runs 14 residues. Trimming removed 6 bases from V and 0 bases from J, with 12 bases in between. This CDR3 reads CASSMETDSYEQYF. Written as DNA, the CDR3 is TGCGCCAGCAGCATGGAGACGGACTCCTACGAGCAGTACTTC.

The chain joins TRBV6-4 to TRBJ2-3, with 7 bases matching TRBD2. CDR3 length equals 14 residues. J lost 6 bases, V lost 6 bases, and 9 bases had no gene match. CDR1 MRHNA and CDR2 SNTAGT come from the germline V gene. The CDR3 coding sequence is TGTGCCAGCAGGCCCCACATGGGAGGGGATACGCAGTATTTT. It yields the protein CASRPHMGGDTQYF.

The chain has TRBV23-1 and TRBJ2-1; 11 bases match TRBD2. TRBV23-1 belongs to the ORF category, with a function that is uncertain. V lost 0 bases, J lost 4 bases, and 8 bases stayed unmatched. This CDR3 region has 18 residues. The CDR3 protein is CASSQSLRGLAEYNEQFF. The CDR3 coding sequence is TGCGCCAGCAGTCAATCTCTCCGGGGACTAGCGGAATACAATGAGCAGTTCTTC.

The chain is built from TRBV2 and TRBJ1-5; D remains unclear. The V end lost 6 bases, the J end lost 1 base, and 13 bases lay between the germline ends. The germline V gene has CDR1 SNHLY and CDR2 FYNNEI. The CDR3 is made up of 15 amino acids. Written as DNA, the CDR3 is TGTGCCAGCAGATCTCGGGAGACCAGCAATCAGCCCCAGCATTTT. The encoded protein is CASRSRETSNQPQHF. Drawing the rest from reference TRBV2 and TRBJ1-5, the complete variable domain is EPEVTQTPSHQVTQMGQEVILRCVPISNHLYFYWYRQILGQKVEFLVSFYNNEISEKSEIFDDQFSVERPDGSNFTLKIRSTKLEDSAMYFCASRSRETSNQPQHFGDGTRLSIL.

The genes are TRBV15 and TRBJ2-2; 9 bases agree with TRBD2. Germline assignment: CDR1 LNHNV and CDR2 YYDKDF (reference sequence). The CDR3 length is 16 residues. V shed 2 bases, J shed 3 bases, and the junction held 4 bases outside the gene matches. CDR3 bases: TGTGCCACCAGCAGAAATAGCGGGAGATACACCGGGGAGCTGTTTTTT. This codes for CATSRNSGRYTGELFF.

This clone has a handful of counts. The chain carries TRBV19 and TRBJ2-3; D is unclear. The V and J ends lost 3 bases and 2 bases respectively, with 6 bases between them. CDR3 size: 13 residues. CDR1 LNHDA and CDR2 SQIVND come from the germline V gene (reference sequence). CDR3 sequence (DNA): TGTGCCAGTAGTATGGTGGACACAGATACGCAGTATTTT. Its protein is CASSMVDTDTQYF.

This sequence joins TRBV10-3 and TRBJ2-7, with 8 bases fitting TRBD2. Germline-derived CDR1 and CDR2 are ENHRY and SYGVKD. The CDR3 loop spans 15 amino acids. Trimming took 0 bases from V and 7 from J; bases not matched to a gene: 8. In nucleotides, the CDR3 is TGTGCCATCAGTGAGTCTACTAGCGGAGAGGAGGAGCAGTACTTC. Amino acid sequence: CAISESTSGEEEQYF.

The V gene is TRBV6-6, the J gene TRBJ2-7; D is ambiguous. The V end lost 0 bases, the J end lost 0 bases, and 3 bases lay between the germline ends. The CDR3 covers 13 residues. CDR1 is MNHNY, CDR2 SVGAGI, per germline (reference sequence). CDR3 nucleotide sequence: TGTGCCAGCAGTTACTCTACCTCCTACGAGCAGTACTTC. Its translation is CASSYSTSYEQYF.

V is TRBV2 and J is TRBJ2-3, with D perhaps matching TRBD1 (6 bases). The germline gives CDR1 SNHLY, CDR2 FYNNEI. Trimming removed 7 bases from V and 6 bases from J, with 14 bases in between. The CDR3 runs 13 residues. The CDR3 sequence is CASTEGQGDTQYF. CDR3 DNA sequence: TGTGCCAGCACTGAGGGCCAGGGGGATACGCAGTATTTT.

V and J are TRBV11-2 and TRBJ1-1; possibly TRBD1 for D (5 bases). V shed 5 bases and J shed 0 bases, with 22 bases lying between them. The length of the CDR3 is 18 residues. Germline values: CDR1 SGHAT, CDR2 FQNNGV. This CDR3 is CASSPRLRGALLNTEAFF. The DNA for the CDR3 is TGTGCCAGCAGCCCCCGGTTAAGGGGCGCTCTTTTGAACACTGAAGCTTTCTTT.